Below, one T cell receptor beta chain is given with its context. Its antigen is not known. The junction differs from germline at one of its ends, possibly a read error. This record belongs to a study of tumor and adjacent non-tumor tissue in lung cancer. Study-level information: The patients, roughly eleven men and roughly 5 women, were about 31 to 80 with stage I to III disease. The study's findings and limits: Top 100 clones took a larger repertoire share in normal lung.

In germline, CDR1 is SGHAT, CDR2 FQNNGV. The length of the CDR3 is 15 residues. RNA was extracted from bulk tissue without any cell sorting. Three rounds of nested PCR, following a modified ARM-PCR protocol, produced the TCRbeta library. TCRdb re-called the multiplex PCR reads through MiXCR, storing one row per CDR3 protein. The table has 60,000 to 95,000 distinct CDR3 sequences, 60% to 85% seen once; the top ten hold more than 10%. The chain joins TRBV11-2 to TRBJ2-3; D is tentatively TRBD1 or TRBD2 (5 bases each). The clonotype was recovered from a woman aged 50 to 65 with non-small cell lung cancer. Sequenced: lung tumor tissue. As DNA, the CDR3 is TGTACCAGCAGCCCGGGACGGGCGTACACAGATACACAGTATTTT. Residues: CTSSPGRAYTDTQYF. The full variable domain, its missing parts supplied by reference TRBV11-2 and TRBJ2-3, is EAGVAQSPRYKIIEKRQSVAFWCNPISGHATLYWYQQILGQGPKLLIQFQNNGVVDDSQLPKDRFSAERLKGVDSTLKIQPAKLEDSAVYLCTSSPGRAYTDTQYFGPGTRLTVL.